The clone carrying this T cell receptor (beta chain) was picked up a small number of times. This entry comes from a study of T-cell reconstitution after alpha-beta-depleted transplantation in children. Per germline, CDR1 MNHEY and CDR2 SVGAGI. V was pared by 3 bases and J by 0 bases, with 10 bases between. The CDR3 length is 15 residues. Molecular barcoding with unique molecular identifiers was used for the TCRbeta library. MiXCR, applied by TCRdb to the PCR reads, yields one record per CDR3 protein. The sample has fewer than 700,000 distinct CDR3 sequences; 10% to 15% are singletons. The input for sequencing was PBMCs, mostly from graft donor cells, taken 360 days after TCRalphabeta/CD19-depleted stem cell transplant. The V call is TRBV6-5, the J call TRBJ2-3; D not certain. This TCR derives from a male patient between 10 and 17 years old who had a stem cell transplant for acute myeloid leukemia, so the T cells may come from the graft donor. The CDR3 sequence: CASSYGPISTDTQYF. In DNA, the CDR3 is TGTGCCAGCAGTTATGGGCCTATAAGCACAGATACGCAGTATTTT.